Below are 15 T cell receptor beta chains sequenced from a single sample in a study of cytomegalovirus exposure and HLA in healthy donors. In the PCR, 60 Vbeta and 13 Jbeta primers were used. TCRdb keeps only in-frame clones here, not all; method: immunoSEQ multiplex PCR. Altogether roughly 140,000 clones are present, around 85% being singletons, with the ten largest covering about 3.9%. The source material was PBMCs. These TCRs come from a man aged 35-49 years in good health and CMV-seropositive.

The J gene is TRBJ2-3, the V gene TRBV30, with D perhaps TRBD1 (7 bases). Per the germline V gene, CDR1 is GTSNPN and CDR2 is SVGIG (reference sequence). The length of the CDR3 is 17 residues. The ends were cut back, 2 bases at V and 1 base at J, with 19 bases in the middle. This CDR3 is CAWSSWTGGVRTDTQYF. In nucleotides, the CDR3 is TGTGCCTGGAGTTCGTGGACAGGAGGGGTCCGCACAGATACGCAGTATTTT.

The chain links TRBV5-8 to TRBJ2-3; D is ambiguous. The V and J ends lost 0 bases and 10 bases respectively, with 12 bases between them. Germline values: CDR1 SGHTS, CDR2 YDEGEE. The CDR3 consists of 13 residues. CDR3: CASSLAFQLAQYF. The CDR3 region has the DNA TGTGCCAGCAGCTTGGCCTTTCAGTTGGCGCAGTATTTT.

This chain uses TRBV27 with TRBJ2-1; TRBD1 matches at 8 bases. The V and J ends lost 4 bases and 1 base, in that order; junction bases with no gene match: 6. The length of the CDR3 is 16 residues. The germline V gene encodes CDR1 MNHEY and CDR2 SMNVEV (reference sequence). CDR3 region: CASSYLTGVSYNEQFF. CDR3 sequence (DNA): TGTGCCAGCAGTTACCTGACAGGGGTATCCTACAATGAGCAGTTCTTC.

The V and J genes are TRBV4-3 and TRBJ1-3, with D unclear. The CDR3 consists of 17 residues. V was trimmed by 0 bases and J by 0 bases, leaving 12 bases between them. The germline V gene encodes CDR1 LGHNA and CDR2 YSLEER. The CDR3 DNA follows: TGCGCCAGCAGCCAAGAAGTAGTGATCCTCTCTGGAAACACCATATATTTT. Protein product: CASSQEVVILSGNTIYF.

This clone was recorded once. V is TRBV7-3 and J is TRBJ1-1; D gene uncertain. With 1 base removed from V and 1 base from J, the gap between germline ends came to 7 bases. The germline V gene encodes CDR1 SGHTA and CDR2 FQGTGA. The CDR3 length is 14 residues. Here the CDR3 reads CASSLKAGNTEAFF. Written as DNA, the CDR3 is TGTGCCAGCAGCTTAAAGGCGGGGAACACTGAAGCTTTCTTT.

The genes are TRBV30 and TRBJ1-5, with 9 bases fitting TRBD1. The CDR3 spans 17 residues. Per the germline V gene, CDR1 is GTSNPN and CDR2 is SVGIG (reference sequence). With 2 bases clipped from V and 0 bases from J, the junction kept 8 bases outside the gene matches. The CDR3 sequence is CAWSSDRGILSNQPQHF. CDR3 coding DNA: TGTGCCTGGAGTTCCGACAGGGGGATCCTTAGCAATCAGCCCCAGCATTTT.

J is TRBJ1-4 and V is TRBV30; D gene ambiguous. The length of the CDR3 is 13 residues. Germline lookup yields CDR1 GTSNPN and CDR2 SVGIG (reference sequence). Trimming removed 0 bases from V and 10 bases from J, with 12 bases in between. The CDR3 DNA reads TGTGCCTGGAGTGTTGAGGGAGTGGGAAAACTGTTTTTT. Its protein is CAWSVEGVGKLFF.

This clone was counted a few times. V is TRBV29-1 and J is TRBJ2-5, with 7 bases that match TRBD2. The CDR3 is 14 amino acids. After removal of 7 bases from V and 5 bases from J, the junction contained 13 bases not matched to a gene. Germline-derived CDR1 and CDR2 are SQVTM and ANQGSEA. CDR3 protein: CSGTASGVGETQYF. Here the CDR3 DNA reads TGCAGCGGCACGGCTAGCGGAGTGGGGGAGACCCAGTACTTC.

The rearrangement links TRBV4-2 to TRBJ2-5; tentatively, D is TRBD2 (7 bases). V was trimmed by 4 bases and J by 5 bases, leaving 14 bases between them. The CDR3 has 14 residues. The germline V gene encodes CDR1 LGHNA and CDR2 YNFKEQ. DNA for the CDR3: TGTGCCAGCAGCCTAAGAGGGGGGGCGGAGACCCAGTACTTC. Protein sequence: CASSLRGGAETQYF.

The genes are TRBV7-6 and TRBJ2-7, with TRBD2 identical over 11 bases. V was pared by 0 bases and J by 0 bases, with 4 bases of the junction left unmatched. This CDR3 comprises 17 residues. Germline V gives CDR1 SGHVS, CDR2 FNYEAQ. CDR3 nucleotide sequence: TGTGCCAGCAGCTTAGCGGGGGGGACTAGCGGCTCCTACGAGCAGTACTTC. It specifies CASSLAGGTSGSYEQYF.

The chain combines TRBV5-1 with TRBJ2-2, with a weak D call TRBD2 (5 bases). The germline V gene encodes CDR1 SGHRS and CDR2 YFSETQ. There are 15 residues in the CDR3. Deletions cut 0 bases from V and 5 bases from J, with 11 bases between. The CDR3: CASSLGNSGTGELFF. As DNA, the CDR3 is TGCGCCAGCAGCTTGGGAAATTCGGGGACCGGGGAGCTGTTTTTT.

The chain joins TRBV7-2 to TRBJ2-7, with D possibly TRBD1 on 5 matching bases. The V and J ends lost 3 bases and 5 bases respectively, with 14 bases between them. Per the germline V gene, CDR1 is SGHTA and CDR2 is FQGNSA. The CDR3 loop spans 14 amino acids. The CDR3, as DNA: TGTGCCAGCAGCTTTAGGGGATGGGAAAACGAGCAGTACTTC. Protein product: CASSFRGWENEQYF.

The gene calls are TRBV30 and TRBJ1-3; D unclear. CDR1 is GTSNPN, CDR2 SVGIG, per germline (reference sequence). The CDR3 is made up of 10 amino acids. Trimming took 5 bases from V and 4 from J, leaving 3 bases between them. The CDR3 DNA reads TGTGCCTGGGGCGGAAACACCATATATTTT. Translation gives CAWGGNTIYF.

The chain couples TRBV5-5 to TRBJ1-2, with 11 nucleotides matching TRBD1. Trimming at V came to 4 bases and at J to 3 bases, leaving 8 bases not matched to a gene. This CDR3 has 16 amino acids. Germline V gene data show CDR1 as SGHKS and CDR2 as YYEKEE (reference sequence). For the CDR3, the DNA is TGTGCCAGCAGCACCGGACAGGGGGCTTTAGACTATGGCTACACCTTC. This codes for CASSTGQGALDYGYTF.

This chain joins TRBV19 and TRBJ1-2, with 12 bases lining up with TRBD1. The junction had 14 bases not matched to a gene; V was cut back by 7 bases and J by 2 bases. Looked up from germline, CDR1 is LNHDA and CDR2 is SQIVND (reference sequence). The CDR3 totals 18 residues. CDR3 coding DNA: TGTGCCAGTATCCCCCGGAGGGGACAGGGGGCCACGAACTATGGCTACACCTTC. It yields the protein CASIPRRGQGATNYGYTF.